Below are 3 T cell receptor beta chains sequenced from a single sample in a study of vaccination and CD4 T cells after COVID-19. Cultured CD4+ T cell DNA underwent sequencing with the Oncomine TCR Beta short-read assay. TCRdb used MiXCR to reprocess the PCR reads, holding one entry per CDR3 protein. The table lists 15,000 to 25,000 distinct CDR3 sequences, around 58% of them singletons. Their specific antigens are unknown. Treatment denoted: approximately 11-day PBMC culture with coronavirus spike peptide pools or control peptides (ViraFEST assay). The source material was CD4+ T cells from blood, cultured in vitro. All receptors derive from a human donor who had recovered from COVID-19.

This chain connects TRBV11-2 to TRBJ1-1; D not certain. V lost 4 bases, J lost 1 base, and 10 bases lay in between. The CDR3 has 14 amino acids. CDR1 is SGHAT, CDR2 FQNNGV, per germline. CDR3 region: CASSYGLQNTEAFF. The CDR3 DNA reads TGTGCCAGCAGCTACGGTCTTCAGAACACTGAAGCTTTCTTT.

This chain uses TRBV7-6 with TRBJ2-1, with TRBD2 matching over 9 bases. With 1 base clipped from V and 9 bases from J, the junction kept 1 base outside the gene matches. The CDR3 has 13 residues. CDR1 SGHVS and CDR2 FNYEAQ come from the germline V gene. The CDR3 DNA reads TGTGCCAGCAGCTTAGGGCGGGAGGGTGAGCAGTTCTTC. Amino acids: CASSLGREGEQFF. The full variable domain, with the rest looked up from reference TRBV7-6 and TRBJ2-1, is GAGVSQSPRYKVTKRGQDVALRCDPISGHVSLYWYRQALGQGPEFLTYFNYEAQQDKSGLPNDRFSAERPEGSISTLTIQRTEQRDSAMYRCASSLGREGEQFFGPGTRLTVL.

Here the CDR3 reads CASSEGLAGEQYF. The CDR3, as DNA: TGTGCCAGTAGTGAGGGACTAGCGGGTGAGCAGTACTTC. The gene calls are TRBV19 and TRBJ2-7; TRBD2 agrees at 12 bases. Per germline, CDR1 LNHDA and CDR2 SQIVND (reference sequence). Trimming at V came to 5 bases and at J to 7 bases, leaving 3 bases not matched to a gene. This CDR3 contains 13 residues.